The 16 T cell receptor beta chains below come from one sample, sequenced in a study of T cell repertoires in cytomegalovirus infection. Their antigen targets remain unknown. TCRdb re-called the reads with MiXCR, one entry per CDR3 protein. The sample lists around 430,000 distinct CDR3 sequences; 42% were seen once. The material was cultured PBMCs, obtained from culture after CMV antigen stimulation. Every receptor here comes from a human donor in good health (CMV status not recorded). Some clones in this sample may be carry-over from other donors' samples.

The chain couples TRBV6-6 to TRBJ2-3; 12 nucleotides line up with TRBD2. CDR3 length equals 16 residues. Looked up from germline, CDR1 is MNHNY and CDR2 is SVGAGI (reference sequence). The junction had 8 bases not matched to a gene; V was cut back by 6 bases and J by 4 bases. The CDR3 nucleotides are TGTGCCAGCAGCCCCCTAGCGGGAGGGCCTGCAGATACGCAGTATTTT. Amino acid sequence: CASSPLAGGPADTQYF.

A few counts support this clonotype. The rearrangement uses TRBV15 and TRBJ2-5, with D hard to call. Germline V gene lookup returns CDR1 LNHNV and CDR2 YYDKDF (reference sequence). This CDR3 comprises 13 residues. Trimming removed 6 bases at V and 3 bases at J, with 11 bases between. The CDR3 sequence: CATSGTGKETQYF. CDR3 nucleotide sequence: TGTGCCACCAGTGGAACTGGGAAAGAGACCCAGTACTTC.

This chain connects TRBV5-1 to TRBJ2-7; 9 bases are shared with TRBD1. This CDR3 is 15 amino acids long. V lost 3 bases and J lost 5; bases outside the gene matches: 9. CDR1 SGHRS and CDR2 YFSETQ come from the germline V gene. This chain's CDR3 is CASSSYAGQGNEQYF. Here the CDR3 DNA reads TGCGCCAGCAGCTCCTACGCGGGACAGGGTAACGAGCAGTACTTC.

The table lists this clonotype with a few counts. V gene TRBV4-2 combines with J gene TRBJ2-3, with 7 bases identical to TRBD2. This CDR3 spans 16 amino acids. After removal of 5 bases from V and 2 bases from J, the junction contained 10 bases not matched to a gene. The germline V gene encodes CDR1 LGHNA and CDR2 YNFKEQ. The CDR3 loop is CASSSLLTSLTDTQYF. The CDR3 nucleotides are TGTGCCAGCAGCTCCCTTCTGACTAGCCTCACAGATACGCAGTATTTT.

This clonotype was seen only a few times. The chain has TRBV5-4 and TRBJ2-7; D possibly matches TRBD1 or TRBD2 (5 bases each). The CDR3 has 15 amino acids. CDR1 is SGHNT, CDR2 YYREEE, per germline (reference sequence). V lost 4 bases and J 5 bases, leaving 19 bases between the germline ends. The CDR3 nucleotides read TGTGCCAGCAGCCTTTCCGGGACGGATGAGGACGAGCAGTACTTC. It specifies CASSLSGTDEDEQYF.

The chain combines TRBV15 with TRBJ2-3, with 10 nucleotides matching TRBD1. J lost 1 base, V lost 8 bases, and 6 bases had no gene match. The CDR3 extends over 15 amino acids. Germline V gives CDR1 LNHNV, CDR2 YYDKDF (reference sequence). The CDR3 sequence: CATRQGASGTDTQYF. The CDR3 nucleotides are TGTGCCACCCGACAGGGGGCGTCCGGCACAGATACGCAGTATTTT.

This chain links TRBV7-2 with TRBJ1-2; a weak D match, TRBD1 (6 bases). The V end was cut by 2 bases, the J end by 2 bases, with 9 bases between. CDR1 and CDR2 from the germline V gene are SGHTA and FQGNSA. The CDR3 loop spans 14 amino acids. CDR3 in DNA: TGTGCCAGCAGCTTAACGGGGGCCAACTATGGCTACACCTTC. Its protein is CASSLTGANYGYTF.

The chain couples TRBV19 to TRBJ2-2, with 11 positions matching TRBD2. The CDR3 loop spans 16 amino acids. Germline values: CDR1 LNHDA, CDR2 SQIVND (reference sequence). Trimming cost V 1 base and J 4 bases; bases outside gene matches: 2. CDR3 bases: TGTGCCAGTAGTATAGTACTAGCGGGAGTCACCGGGGAGCTGTTTTTT. This sequence encodes CASSIVLAGVTGELFF.

The chain has TRBV6-2 or TRBV6-3 and TRBJ2-6, with no clear D. Looked up from germline, CDR1 is MNHEY and CDR2 is SVGEGT. The ends were cut back, 8 bases at V and 3 bases at J, with 14 bases in the middle. The CDR3 is 15 residues long. The CDR3 here is CASLPQLSGANVLTF. CDR3 nucleotides: TGTGCCAGCCTCCCTCAGCTGAGTGGGGCCAACGTCCTGACTTTC.

This clonotype has only a few counts. The chain joins TRBV20-1 to TRBJ2-3; 9 nucleotides align to TRBD2. Germline values: CDR1 DFQATT, CDR2 SNEGSKA (reference sequence). This CDR3 contains 16 residues. With V trimmed by 3 bases and J by 2 bases, 9 bases remained unmatched. CDR3 sequence: CSASSASGEDTDTQYF. The CDR3 DNA reads as TGCAGTGCTAGTTCCGCTAGCGGGGAAGACACAGATACGCAGTATTTT.

This clonotype was found a few times. This chain links TRBV7-6 with TRBJ1-3; no clear D gene. The germline V gene has CDR1 SGHVS and CDR2 FNYEAQ. Trimming took off 3 bases at V and 9 bases at J, with 12 bases between the two ends. The length of the CDR3 is 13 residues. CDR3 sequence reads: CASSLGEEGTIYF. The DNA of the CDR3 is TGTGCCAGCAGCTTGGGCGAGGAAGGCACCATATATTTT.

Only a few counts were recorded for this clonotype. The rearrangement links TRBV12-3 or TRBV12-4 to TRBJ2-7; 13 nucleotides agree with TRBD2. V dropped 6 bases and J dropped 7; count of bases not matched to a gene: 6. This CDR3 has 14 amino acids. The CDR3 here is CASRRTSGRHEQYF. CDR3 DNA sequence: TGTGCCAGCAGGAGGACTAGCGGGAGACATGAGCAGTACTTC.

The chain links TRBV6-5 to TRBJ2-5; TRBD1 is a possible D gene (5 bases). In germline, CDR1 is MNHEY, CDR2 SVGAGI. Trimming took 4 bases from V and 6 from J, leaving 6 bases between them. CDR3 size: 11 residues. DNA for the CDR3: TGTGCCAGCAGTTGGGGCCAGACCCAGTACTTC. Amino acid sequence: CASSWGQTQYF.

This rearrangement joins TRBV2 to TRBJ1-5; 8 bases match TRBD1. The CDR3 is made up of 15 amino acids. The trim removed 2 bases at V and 5 bases at J, leaving 5 bases unmatched. CDR1 SNHLY and CDR2 FYNNEI come from the germline V gene. The CDR3 DNA follows: TGTGCCAGCAGTGAAAATGGACAGGGCTATCAGCCCCAGCATTTT. Residues: CASSENGQGYQPQHF.

The V call is TRBV7-2, the J call TRBJ2-1; D may be TRBD1 or TRBD2 (6 bases each). Germline values: CDR1 SGHTA, CDR2 FQGNSA. CDR3 length equals 14 residues. Trimming shortened V by 2 bases and J by 4 bases, and 9 bases separated the two germline ends. CDR3 region: CASSLRGPYNEQFF. As DNA, the CDR3 is TGTGCCAGCAGCTTACGGGGGCCATACAATGAGCAGTTCTTC.

This chain joins TRBV20-1 and TRBJ2-5, with 10 bases fitting TRBD2. Germline lookup yields CDR1 DFQATT and CDR2 SNEGSKA (reference sequence). This CDR3 spans 14 amino acids. The J segment lost 4 bases and the V segment lost 7 bases, leaving 9 bases of the junction unmatched. CDR3 in DNA: TGCAGTGTAATGGAGCGGGGGGGTTTAGAGACCCAGTACTTC. Translated: CSVMERGGLETQYF.